One and the same sample provided the 27 T cell receptor beta chains below, sequenced in a study of T cells after yellow fever vaccination. MiXCR, applied by TCRdb to the 5' RACE reads, yields one record per CDR3 protein. The data show roughly 300,000 distinct CDR3 sequences, around 7% seen once. This specimen was PBMCs, taken more than 35 days after the first yellow fever vaccination. These receptors were taken from a man younger than 30 who received the YFV17D yellow fever vaccine.

V is TRBV5-1 and J is TRBJ1-1; D gene uncertain. The ends were cut back, 3 bases at V and 3 bases at J, with 15 bases in the middle. The germline V gene encodes CDR1 SGHRS and CDR2 YFSETQ. CDR3 length: 15 residues. CDR3 region: CASSSRAGRDTEAFF. CDR3 sequence (DNA): TGCGCCAGCAGCTCGCGGGCCGGAAGGGACACTGAAGCTTTCTTT.

This clonotype has only a few counts. V usage is TRBV6-2 or TRBV6-3 and J usage is TRBJ2-7; a weak D match, TRBD2 (7 bases). V was shortened by 8 bases and J by 3 bases, with 20 bases between the two germline ends. The germline CDR1 and CDR2 sequences are MNHEY and SVGEGT. The CDR3 spans 15 residues. This chain's CDR3 is CASSWAGATFYEQYV. The CDR3 coding sequence is TGTGCCAGCTCCTGGGCGGGGGCAACATTCTACGAGCAGTACGTC.

This clonotype was seen only a few times. The chain combines TRBV4-1 with TRBJ2-1; 13 positions agree with TRBD2. The V and J ends lost 2 bases and 8 bases, in that order; junction bases with no gene match: 3. The CDR3 covers 15 residues. In germline, CDR1 is MGHRA, CDR2 YSYEKL. CDR3 nucleotide sequence: TGCGCCAGCAGCCAAACTAGCGGGGGGGCTTATGAGCAGTTCTTC. Translated, it gives CASSQTSGGAYEQFF.

This clonotype has at least ten counts. The rearrangement links TRBV5-1 to TRBJ2-1; TRBD2 agrees at 9 bases. Unmatched junction bases numbered 8, after V lost 0 bases and J lost 4 bases. Germline CDR1 is SGHRS and CDR2 is YFSETQ. The CDR3 loop spans 17 amino acids. The CDR3 protein is CASSLAGLAGAYNEQFF. CDR3 bases: TGCGCCAGCAGCTTGGCCGGTTTAGCGGGAGCGTACAATGAGCAGTTCTTC. The full variable domain, rest sourced from reference TRBV5-1 and TRBJ2-1, is KAGVTQTPRYLIKTRGQQVTLSCSPISGHRSVSWYQQTPGQGLQFLFEYFSETQRNKGNFPGRFSGRQFSNSRSEMNVSTLELGDSALYLCASSLAGLAGAYNEQFFGPGTRLTVL.

This clonotype was seen a few times. This chain uses TRBV2 with TRBJ2-2, with D possibly being TRBD2 (7 bases). This CDR3 has 14 amino acids. CDR1 and CDR2 (germline): SNHLY, FYNNEI. CDR3 sequence reads: CVRGGATNTGELFF. Written as DNA, the CDR3 is TGTGTCAGAGGGGGGGCCACGAACACCGGGGAGCTGTTTTTT.

The chain carries TRBV7-9 and TRBJ1-4; D not certain. Germline-derived CDR1 and CDR2 are SEHNR and FQNEAQ (reference sequence). This CDR3 has 17 residues. V was clipped by 0 bases and J by 8 bases, with 19 bases between them. The CDR3 spells CASSLANSNSLGEKLFF. The CDR3 nucleotides are TGTGCCAGCAGCTTAGCGAACTCTAACAGCCTTGGCGAAAAACTGTTTTTT.

In this sample, this clonotype turned up many times. The CDR3 is CASGHVLQEKQGKLFF. The CDR3 nucleotides are TGTGCCAGCGGGCACGTATTACAGGAGAAGCAAGGAAAACTGTTTTTT. The chain is built from TRBV2 and TRBJ1-4, with D possibly matching TRBD1 (5 bases). V lost 8 bases and J 10 bases, leaving 26 bases between the germline ends. Germline CDR1 is SNHLY and CDR2 is FYNNEI. This CDR3 has 16 amino acids.

V is TRBV20-1 and J is TRBJ2-3; TRBD2 aligns across 9 bases. V lost 6 bases, J lost 10 bases, and 5 bases stayed unmatched. Germline lookup yields CDR1 DFQATT and CDR2 SNEGSKA (reference sequence). This CDR3 is 11 amino acids long. CDR3 coding DNA: TGCAGTGCCCAAGGACTAGCGTCGCAGTATTTT. Translated: CSAQGLASQYF.

Only a few counts were recorded for this clonotype. The rearrangement links TRBV15 to TRBJ1-2, with TRBD1 as a possible D gene (6 bases). This CDR3 has 17 residues. Deletions cut 0 bases from V and 5 bases from J, with 19 bases between. The germline V gene encodes CDR1 LNHNV and CDR2 YYDKDF (reference sequence). The CDR3 is CATSRDETGLGAYGYTF. In DNA, the CDR3 is TGTGCCACCAGCAGAGATGAGACAGGACTTGGGGCATATGGCTACACCTTC.

This clonotype showed up just a few times. The chain couples TRBV6-1 to TRBJ2-5; 8 bases are shared with TRBD2. V gave up 7 bases and J gave up 2 bases; unmatched junction bases: 6. CDR3 length equals 14 residues. Germline values: CDR1 MNHNS, CDR2 SASEGT. CDR3 sequence: CASTGGGSQETQYF. The CDR3, as DNA: TGTGCCAGCACCGGCGGGGGGTCACAAGAGACCCAGTACTTC.

The V call is TRBV18, the J call TRBJ1-5; D call uncertain. CDR3 size: 13 residues. Trimming removed 1 base at V and 7 bases at J, with 8 bases between. CDR1 and CDR2 from the germline V gene are KGHSH and LQKENI. CDR3 DNA: TGTGCCAGCTCACCACAAGGAGAGCAGCCCCAGCATTTT. Translation: CASSPQGEQPQHF.

This clonotype was counted only a few times. This chain joins TRBV20-1 and TRBJ1-5; the match to TRBD1 covers 9 bases. Germline assignment: CDR1 DFQATT and CDR2 SNEGSKA (reference sequence). The CDR3 is 15 amino acids. V lost 3 bases, J lost 7 bases, and 10 bases stayed unmatched. DNA for the CDR3: TGCAGTGCTAGTATATGGGACAGGGCAAGCCAGCCCCAGCATTTT. Translation: CSASIWDRASQPQHF.

The gene calls are TRBV7-6 and TRBJ1-1, with D uncertain. V was clipped by 2 bases and J by 6 bases, with 13 bases between them. The CDR3 runs 14 residues. From germline, CDR1 is SGHVS and CDR2 FNYEAQ. The CDR3 here is CASSLTGWLPEAFF. In DNA, the CDR3 is TGTGCCAGCAGCTTAACCGGATGGCTTCCTGAAGCTTTCTTT.

The V and J genes are TRBV7-2 and TRBJ2-3; TRBD2 agrees at 9 bases. Trimming cost V 6 bases and J 6 bases; bases outside gene matches: 7. Germline CDR1 and CDR2: SGHTA and FQGNSA. This CDR3 has 14 residues. The DNA of the CDR3 is TGTGCCAGCAGAGGGGCTAGCGGGGCTGATACGCAGTATTTT. Its protein product is CASRGASGADTQYF. The variable domain in full, completed from reference TRBV7-2 and TRBJ2-3, reads GAGVSQSPSNKVTEKGKDVELRCDPISGHTALYWYRQSLGQGLEFLIYFQGNSAPDKSGLPSDRFSAERTGGSVSTLTIQRTQQEDSAVYLCASRGASGADTQYFGPGTRLTVL.

This clonotype showed up many times. This chain joins TRBV7-2 and TRBJ2-3; 9 nucleotides line up with TRBD2. The J segment lost 4 bases and the V segment lost 5 bases, leaving 7 bases of the junction unmatched. The germline V gene has CDR1 SGHTA and CDR2 FQGNSA. The CDR3 length is 15 residues. CDR3 in DNA: TGTGCCAGCAGCAGGCCAGCGGGGGGCCCAGATACGCAGTATTTT. This gives the protein CASSRPAGGPDTQYF.

This clonotype was counted between two and nine times. The J gene is TRBJ1-1, the V gene TRBV11-2, with D perhaps matching TRBD1 (5 bases). Germline V gene sequence: CDR1 SGHAT, CDR2 FQNNGV. With 6 bases removed from V and 0 bases from J, the gap between germline ends came to 17 bases. The CDR3 length is 16 residues. DNA for the CDR3: TGTGCCAGCAGACCCACGAGGGGATTTATGAACACTGAAGCTTTCTTT. It codes for CASRPTRGFMNTEAFF.

Only a few counts were recorded for this clonotype. This chain connects TRBV30 to TRBJ2-7; the D is unclear. The CDR3 spans 11 residues. Germline-derived CDR1 and CDR2 are GTSNPN and SVGIG (reference sequence). Trimming cost V 1 base and J 4 bases, with 5 bases left between them. The CDR3 DNA reads TGTGCCTGGAGTGGACTTTACGAGCAGTACTTC. It codes for CAWSGLYEQYF.

V is TRBV9 and J is TRBJ1-2; D possibly corresponds to TRBD1 (6 bases). The CDR3 sequence is 16 residues long. Germline-derived CDR1 and CDR2 are SGDLS and YYNGEE. Trimming took off 0 bases at V and 0 bases at J, with 12 bases between the two ends. The DNA for the CDR3 is TGTGCCAGCAGCGTAGGGGGGCTCTCAGCTAACTATGGCTACACCTTC. This translates into CASSVGGLSANYGYTF.

This clonotype came up a few times. V usage is TRBV7-2 and J usage is TRBJ2-7; 9 nucleotides agree with TRBD1. V lost 4 bases to trimming and J lost 9 bases; unmatched junction nucleotides: 13. This CDR3 spans 15 amino acids. The germline CDR1 and CDR2 sequences are SGHTA and FQGNSA. CDR3 nucleotide sequence: TGTGCCAGCAGCTCAACAGGGGGCGCGAGTTTCGGGCAGTACGTC. This codes for CASSSTGGASFGQYV.

This clonotype was picked up a small number of times. The chain has TRBV10-3 and TRBJ1-1; D is perhaps TRBD1 (5 bases). The CDR3 extends over 14 amino acids. The germline V and J ends were trimmed by 0 bases and 6 bases, with 11 bases remaining between them. CDR1 is ENHRY, CDR2 SYGVKD, per germline. CDR3 loop: CAISESGLGPEAFF. CDR3 DNA: TGTGCCATCAGTGAGTCTGGTCTGGGGCCTGAAGCTTTCTTT.

CDR3 in DNA: TGCGCCAGCAGCCAAGATATTCGAGGGGCGCGCGGCTACACCTTC. Its translation is CASSQDIRGARGYTF. V gene TRBV4-1 combines with J gene TRBJ1-2, with TRBD1 as a possible D gene (5 bases). V lost 0 bases, J lost 8 bases, and 16 bases lay in between. Germline CDR1 reads MGHRA; CDR2 reads YSYEKL. There are 15 residues in the CDR3.

The V and J genes are TRBV7-2 and TRBJ2-1; 9 bases match TRBD2. This CDR3 has 17 residues. CDR1 is SGHTA, CDR2 FQGNSA, per germline. V lost 5 bases, J lost 7 bases, and 15 bases stayed unmatched. The CDR3 is CASSRRVAGAQGNEQFF. Here the CDR3 DNA reads TGTGCCAGCAGCCGCAGAGTAGCGGGGGCCCAAGGGAATGAGCAGTTCTTC.

This clonotype was seen more than once but under ten times. The chain links TRBV7-2 to TRBJ1-1; D gene ambiguous. CDR3 length equals 14 residues. Germline CDR1 SGHTA, CDR2 FQGNSA. The V end lost 5 bases, the J end lost 3 bases, and 13 bases lay between the germline ends. This CDR3 reads CASSVLRGDTEAFF. In DNA, the CDR3 is TGTGCCAGCAGCGTCTTGCGCGGAGACACTGAAGCTTTCTTT.

This chain connects TRBV7-2 to TRBJ2-7; D is uncertain. Germline V lookup: CDR1 SGHTA, CDR2 FQGNSA. With 4 bases removed from V and 5 bases from J, the gap between germline ends came to 15 bases. CDR3 length: 14 residues. The CDR3 DNA follows: TGTGCCAGCAGCTACCAGATCGGGTTGGACGAGCAGTACTTC. It codes for CASSYQIGLDEQYF.

The sample holds a few counts of this clonotype. The CDR3 DNA reads as TGTGCCAGCAGCTTGGCGGCGGCGACAGTTTATGGTCAGCCCCAGCATTTT. Translated: CASSLAAATVYGQPQHF. The rearrangement links TRBV5-5 to TRBJ1-5; TRBD1 is a possible D gene (5 bases). V lost 0 bases and J lost 6, with 19 bases in between. Germline-derived CDR1 and CDR2 are SGHKS and YYEKEE (reference sequence). This CDR3 has 17 residues. The full variable domain, with the rest looked up from reference TRBV5-5 and TRBJ1-5, is DAGVTQSPTHLIKTRGQQVTLRCSPISGHKSVSWYQQVLGQGPQFIFQYYEKEERGRGNFPDRFSARQFPNYSSELNVNALLLGDSALYLCASSLAAATVYGQPQHFGDGTRLSIL.

The rearrangement joins TRBV6-1 to TRBJ1-5; tentative D call: TRBD1 (5 bases). Germline CDR1 MNHNS, CDR2 SASEGT. V lost 6 bases to trimming and J lost 2 bases, with 17 bases between them. The CDR3 spans 16 residues. Here the CDR3 reads CASSLIQVSGNQPQHF. DNA for the CDR3: TGTGCCAGCAGCCTAATACAGGTCTCGGGCAATCAGCCCCAGCATTTT.

There are many counts of this clonotype. The V and J genes are TRBV4-2 and TRBJ2-3; possible D gene TRBD1, 6 bases. V shed 0 bases and J shed 2 bases, with 9 bases lying between them. The germline V gene encodes CDR1 LGHNA and CDR2 YNFKEQ. This CDR3 is built from 15 residues. This chain's CDR3 is CASSQEGGPTDTQYF. DNA for the CDR3: TGTGCCAGCAGCCAAGAAGGGGGACCCACAGATACGCAGTATTTT.